This note documents a single T cell receptor beta chain sequence. What it recognizes is unknown. PCR was performed using 60 Vbeta and 13 Jbeta primers. The assay was immunoSEQ multiplex PCR, and TCRdb's table has in-frame clones only and misses some. The profile shows 150,000 or so clones, 70% to 85% of them singletons. Deletions cut 10 bases from V and 3 bases from J, with 17 bases between. The CDR3 spans 14 residues. Germline V gives CDR1 MGHDK, CDR2 SYGVNS. These data are taken from a study of cytomegalovirus exposure and HLA in healthy donors. Study observations and caveats: What a later analysis reportedly showed was that an Asian-associated ancestry cluster had fewer N-insertions than the approximately 700-donor mean. Among TCR beta chains, those listed as cytomegalovirus-associated numbered roughly 150. Among the sequence variants, a highly shared cluster was likely an artifact of sequencing.

The receptor comes from a man aged 25 to 40 in good health and CMV-seropositive. What was sequenced was PBMCs. J is TRBJ2-3 and V is TRBV25-1, with D perhaps matching TRBD2 (5 bases). CDR3 coding DNA: TGTGCCACCTCTCCCGGGGTCTGGACAGATACGCAGTATTTT. As protein: CATSPGVWTDTQYF.